The entry that follows covers one T cell receptor beta chain sequence. Study processing details: Estimated nucleated cell counts came from reference gene primer amplification. The assay was immunoSEQ multiplex PCR, and TCRdb's table has in-frame clones only and misses some. For V, J and clone size, that table is used; D and trimming come from the DNA. The table has 200,000 to 300,000 clones, around 80% seen once. The data were taken from a study of blood T cell repertoires in COVID-19. Background on the study: Spain, Italy and the United States supplied samples that represented acute and convalescent COVID-19.

The germline V gene has CDR1 MNHEY and CDR2 SVGAGI. The CDR3 loop spans 14 amino acids. V was cut by 2 bases and J by 4 bases, with 11 bases left in between. Sequenced: peripheral blood. This chain links TRBV6-5 with TRBJ2-5; TRBD2 is a possible D gene (5 bases). This TCR was recovered from a human donor in a cohort sampled during active COVID-19. DNA of the CDR3: TGTGCCAGCAGTTACGGAGGTCGGTTAGAGACCCAGTACTTC. Translation gives CASSYGGRLETQYF.